This T cell receptor beta chain comes out of a study of cytomegalovirus exposure and HLA in healthy donors. CDR1 is MNHEY, CDR2 SVGAGI, per germline. V trimming: 5 bases; J trimming: 8 bases; junction bases outside the gene matches: 9. This CDR3 has 13 residues. Sequencing used immunoSEQ multiplex PCR; TCRdb keeps in-frame clones, though not all of them. The profile covers about 220,000 clones, with about 91% appearing a single time and around 3% taken by the ten largest. The sequencing sample was made of PBMCs. This chain uses TRBV6-5 with TRBJ2-7, with 7 bases that match TRBD1. This sequence was found in a woman in her late teens or twenties in good health and CMV-seronegative. CDR3 loop: CASSQPGQLKQYF. DNA of the CDR3: TGTGCCAGCAGTCAACCGGGACAGTTAAAGCAGTACTTC.